This T cell receptor beta chain was identified in a study of cytomegalovirus exposure and HLA in healthy donors listed by TCRdb under 2017. In the study overall: According to a later analysis, the 120 or so validation repertoires were produced on the same platform as the approximately 690 repertoires of the first cohort. The study was designed to test whether signatures of past pathogen exposure could be identified by cataloging public T cell receptors. Besides the first cohort of roughly 660 subjects, a separate validation cohort made up of 120 or so different subjects was used. High-throughput TCR immunosequencing, statistical association of individual TCRs with disease status, and machine learning were combined to predict cytomegalovirus infection status.

Points on this clone: Its antigen is unknown. Base quality data are lacking; no much larger clone is found one base away.

CDR3 length: 15 amino acids, cysteine to phenylalanine. The CDR3 DNA has 45 bases and is translated from base 1. V and J are truncated by 0 bases and 9 bases respectively, leaving an intervening sequence of 16 bases. CDR1 SGHDT and CDR2 YYEEEE were looked up in the germline V gene. Libraries were made using the immunoSEQ multiplex PCR assay. The study's own analysis went as follows. A statistical classification framework was developed to diagnose cytomegalovirus status using the catalog of TCR beta chain sequences. What TCRdb holds here is the immuneACCESS table cut down to in-frame rearrangements. Part of the clones is not present; checked against another copy, under half of the missing clones reflect an unresolved V gene, and the others are unexplained. V, J and clone size are taken as reported in that table, and D and trimming were inferred from the DNA itself. Recorded for this sample are some 140,000 clones; 89% of them occurred a single time. About 10% of the sample lies in the top ten.

General conclusions and limits of the study: A later analysis had no HLA typing for the validation cohort, so co-occurrence there was scored across all 110 or so repertoires. The classifier was reported to diagnose cytomegalovirus status with high specificity and sensitivity in both the original cohort and the validation cohort. A few of the identified cytomegalovirus-associated TCR beta chains were confirmed in vitro to be specific for cytomegalovirus antigens. It was suggested by the authors that the approach could potentially be generalized to other disease states and immunological phenotypes. The study gave a list of some 150 TCR beta chains associated with cytomegalovirus. In a later analysis, TCRs clustered in the first cohort were found to also tend to co-occur in the approximately 110 validation repertoires, with 94% of cluster scores above 0. Most TCR sequences were seen in very few donors, while some public TCRs were found in many individuals.

Separate from the roughly 700-subject first cohort, the validation cohort of roughly 120 subjects was the group to which the donors belonged. The origin of this receptor is a young woman in good health and CMV-seropositive. This chain joins TRBV5-6 to TRBJ1-5; the best D guess is TRBD1, with 5 bases matching. Material: PBMCs. The CDR3 here reads CASSLAGGGGWPQHF. The DNA reads as follows: TGTGCCAGCAGCTTGGCTGGCGGTGGGGGGTGGCCCCAGCATTTT.